A single TCR beta chain is shown here with its context. Its specificity is unknown. This sample is drawn from a study of T cell responses to AZD1222 COVID-19 vaccine. General observations from the study: Spike-spanning, vaccine-associated CD4 TCRs were dominant at 160-218 and 743-854.

Here immunoSEQ multiplex PCR was the method, and the copy in TCRdb shows in-frame clones only, minus some. The sample has around 180,000 clones; approximately 94% are singletons. V shed 4 bases and J 4 bases; nucleotides not matched to a gene: 1. This CDR3 is built from 13 residues. The V call is TRBV12-3 or TRBV12-4, the J call TRBJ1-5, with 7 bases identical to TRBD1. The clonotype originates from an adult who received the AZD1222 COVID-19 vaccine. Sequencing was performed on peripheral blood, taken 28 days after the second AZD1222 dose. CDR3 residues: CASSSGGNQPQHF. For the CDR3, the DNA is TGTGCCAGCAGTTCAGGGGGGAATCAGCCCCAGCATTTT.